This T cell receptor (beta chain) was captured by sequencing in a study of blood T cell repertoires in COVID-19 (dated by TCRdb to 2018 to 2020). In terms of the full investigation: Collaborator samples came from the United States, Italy and Spain and covered acute and convalescent phases of COVID-19. The prospective study material was composed of cDNA or gDNA derived from T cells, B-cell-depleted T cells, or PBMCs. The dataset comprised deeply sampled blood TCRbeta repertoires from subjects exposed to, actively infected with, or recovered from COVID-19. The repertoires were made available in a free public database intended to serve as a resource for research on the immune response to SARS-CoV-2. Samples came from the ongoing ImmuneRACE study (first 160 participants) plus 1,254 subjects from 6 global collaborators. The sample metadata nearly always contained a de-identified subject ID, COVID-19 status, age in years and sex. Where available, HLA class I and class II types were obtained from metadata supplied by the sample provider rather than from assay-based typing. General conclusions and limits of the study: How much clinical and demographic metadata was included differed by source and by participant, and the metadata was provided uncurated.

With regard to this clone: Which antigen it targets is not known. Base qualities are not recorded, but no much larger clone differs from it by a single base.

V loses 8 bases of germline sequence and J loses 8 bases, and the interval between the two ends is 21 bases. Spanning cysteine to phenylalanine, the CDR3 consists of 14 amino acids. The CDR3 DNA has 42 bases and is translated from base 1. According to the germline V gene, CDR1 reads MNHEY and CDR2 reads SVGAGI. TCRbeta CDR3 regions were amplified from genomic DNA using the immunoSEQ Assay, a bias-controlled multiplex PCR. The study's processing was this. The number of nucleated cells in each sample was estimated by amplification of reference gene primers within the assay. To quantify the absolute abundance of each unique TCRbeta CDR3 rearrangement, sequence reads were collapsed and filtered. For each sample, productive Simpson clonality was calculated as the square root of Simpson's diversity index across productive rearrangements. The source is immuneACCESS, and TCRdb retained only in-frame sequences with V and J called. Part of the clones is not carried over; for the studies checked, unresolved V genes explain less than half of this, and the remainder is unexplained. V, J and clone size are those of that table, while D and trimming were read from the DNA. A total of roughly 90,000 clones appear in this sample, 85% of them only once. The top ten clonotypes cover 38% of the sample.

The collaborating institutions used their own protocols to collect whole blood in K2EDTA tubes. For TCRbeta analysis, collaborators shipped samples as frozen whole blood, isolated PBMCs, or DNA extracted from either of those sample types. The sequence was obtained from an elderly man with acute or convalescent COVID-19. This sequence uses TRBV6-5 and TRBJ1-1, with no D gene named confidently. The sample taken for sequencing was peripheral blood. The DNA sequence is as follows: TGTGCCAGCCTAGTGGGTATCCTCGGAGGGGAAGCTTTCTTT. This codes for CASLVGILGGEAFF.